This T cell receptor beta chain was retrieved from a study of CD8 T cells in ankylosing spondylitis. Quantitative barcoded 5'-RACE was used to prepare TCR beta libraries. TCRdb passed the 5' RACE reads through MiXCR, listing each CDR3 protein once. The sample contains 390,000 or so distinct CDR3 sequences, about a fifth of which appear only once. As regards this clonotype: As yet, its antigen is unknown.

The study, taken as a whole, reports: Disease-linked clones were reportedly significantly enriched in matched ankylosing spondylitis synovial fluid. There was a TCR beta motif, made of eight highly homologous variants, that appeared characteristic of ankylosing spondylitis blood. Peripheral blood held disease-linked clones only at relatively low frequency, and these were CD8+.

In germline, CDR1 is LGHNT, CDR2 FRNRAP. The CDR3 covers 13 residues. V gave up 4 bases and J gave up 3 bases, with 9 bases separating them. V usage is TRBV12-5 and J usage is TRBJ2-5; a weak D match, TRBD2 (5 bases). The sample consisted of blood, either unsorted or a sorted T cell fraction (not recorded which). The receptor comes from a male donor with ankylosing spondylitis. CDR3 in DNA: TGTGCTAGTGGTTCCGGACTGGAAGAGACCCAGTACTTC. The encoded protein is CASGSGLEETQYF.